This T cell receptor beta chain was recovered during a study of regulatory T cells in long-lasting Graves disease. Whole-study results and caveats: Relative to new patients (under 1,000), persistent patients exhibited greater sharing of public clonotypes (around 2,700).

Arm-PCR of CDR3 regions and iRepertoire HTBI primers were used to build TCR beta libraries. TCRdb reanalysed the multiplex PCR reads using MiXCR and keeps one entry per CDR3 protein. Among 360,000 or so distinct CDR3 sequences listed, about 17% were seen once. This clonotype was counted a few times. Its antigen is unidentified. Time point described: newly diagnosed GD, antithyroid drugs for less than 3 months. From RNA extracted from PBMCs, the TCR library was made. Germline V gene lookup returns CDR1 MNHEY and CDR2 SVGEGT. The CDR3 runs 14 residues. V was pared by 7 bases and J by 0 bases, with 9 bases between. These same records also appear under a second study, on T cells in Graves' hyperthyroidism and ophthalmopathy. That work contributes: Patients aged 18 to 65 had newly diagnosed hyperthyroidism of under 2 months' duration. The model forecast ophthalmopathy, anticipating it by a median about 7 months before onset.

The chain combines TRBV6-2 or TRBV6-3 with TRBJ1-4; D ambiguous. Source: peripheral blood mononuclear cells (PBMCs), taken at new diagnosis, from a patient treated with antithyroid drugs. The clonotype comes from a woman under 30 with Graves disease. CDR3 region: CASIGFATNEKLFF. The CDR3 DNA reads as TGTGCCAGCATAGGGTTTGCAACTAATGAAAAACTGTTTTTT.